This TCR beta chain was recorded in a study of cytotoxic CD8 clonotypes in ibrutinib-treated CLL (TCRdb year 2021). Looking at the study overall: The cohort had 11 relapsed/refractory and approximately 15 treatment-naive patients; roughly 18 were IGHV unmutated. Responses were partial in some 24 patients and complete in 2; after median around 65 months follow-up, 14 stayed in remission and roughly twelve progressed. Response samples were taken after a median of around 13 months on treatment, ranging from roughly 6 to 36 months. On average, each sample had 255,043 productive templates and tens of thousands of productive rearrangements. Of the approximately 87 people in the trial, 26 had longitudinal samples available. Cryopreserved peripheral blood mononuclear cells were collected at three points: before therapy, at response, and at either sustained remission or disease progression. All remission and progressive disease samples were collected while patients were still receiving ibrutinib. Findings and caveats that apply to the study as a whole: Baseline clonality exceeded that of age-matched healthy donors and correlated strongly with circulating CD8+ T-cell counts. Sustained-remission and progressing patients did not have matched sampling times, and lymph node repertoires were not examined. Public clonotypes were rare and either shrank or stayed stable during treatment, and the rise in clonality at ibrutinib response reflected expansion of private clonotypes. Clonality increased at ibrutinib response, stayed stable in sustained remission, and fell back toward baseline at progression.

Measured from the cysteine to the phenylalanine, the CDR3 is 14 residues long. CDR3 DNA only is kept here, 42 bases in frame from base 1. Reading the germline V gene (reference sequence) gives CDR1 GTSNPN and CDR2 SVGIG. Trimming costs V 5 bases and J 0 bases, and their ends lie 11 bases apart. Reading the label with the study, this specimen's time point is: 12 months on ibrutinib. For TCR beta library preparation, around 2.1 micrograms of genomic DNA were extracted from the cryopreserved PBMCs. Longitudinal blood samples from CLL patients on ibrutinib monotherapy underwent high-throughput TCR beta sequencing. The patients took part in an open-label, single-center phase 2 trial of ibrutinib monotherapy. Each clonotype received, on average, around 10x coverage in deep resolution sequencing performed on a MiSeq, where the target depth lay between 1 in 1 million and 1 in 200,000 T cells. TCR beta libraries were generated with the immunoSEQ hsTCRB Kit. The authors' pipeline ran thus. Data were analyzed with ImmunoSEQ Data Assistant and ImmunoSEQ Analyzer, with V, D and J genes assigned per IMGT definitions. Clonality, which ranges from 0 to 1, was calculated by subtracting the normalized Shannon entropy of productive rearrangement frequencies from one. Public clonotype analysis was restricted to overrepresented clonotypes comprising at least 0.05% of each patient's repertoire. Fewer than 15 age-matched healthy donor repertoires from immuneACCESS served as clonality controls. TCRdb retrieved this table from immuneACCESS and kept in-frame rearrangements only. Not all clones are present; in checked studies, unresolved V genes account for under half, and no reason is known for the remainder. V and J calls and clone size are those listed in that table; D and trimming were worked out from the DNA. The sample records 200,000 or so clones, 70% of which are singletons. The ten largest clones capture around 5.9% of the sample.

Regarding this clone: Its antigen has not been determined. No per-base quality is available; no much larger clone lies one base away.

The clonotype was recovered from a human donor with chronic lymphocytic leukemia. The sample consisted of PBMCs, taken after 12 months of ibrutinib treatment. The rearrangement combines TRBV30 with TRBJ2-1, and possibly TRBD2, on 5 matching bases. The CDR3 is CAWSSSISYNEQFF. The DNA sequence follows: TGTGCCTGGTCCTCTAGCATCTCCTACAATGAGCAGTTCTTC.